The T cell receptor beta chain under discussion was sequenced for a study of identical twins. From the 5' RACE reads, TCRdb called clonotypes with MiXCR, one entry per CDR3 protein. Here the sample spans 1.5 million to 2 million distinct CDR3 sequences, about 32% being singletons. Worth noting for this clonotype: The antigen remains undetermined.

The V gene's germline CDR1 is LNHNV and CDR2 YYDKDF (reference sequence). Unmatched junction bases numbered 9, after V lost 1 base and J lost 8 bases. This CDR3 comprises 15 residues. Study results and limitations: The study found that models underestimated out-of-frame TCR alpha sharing in monozygotic twins. Abundant beta clonotypes from cord blood bore fewer insertions; memory repertoires lacked this pattern.

The sequenced material came from cord blood. The sequence was collected from a newborn girl in good health. The chain combines TRBV15 with TRBJ2-3; 7 bases fit TRBD1. This chain's CDR3 is CATSRGLQGQVTQYF. In nucleotides, the CDR3 is TGTGCCACCAGCAGAGGCCTACAGGGGCAGGTTACGCAGTATTTT.